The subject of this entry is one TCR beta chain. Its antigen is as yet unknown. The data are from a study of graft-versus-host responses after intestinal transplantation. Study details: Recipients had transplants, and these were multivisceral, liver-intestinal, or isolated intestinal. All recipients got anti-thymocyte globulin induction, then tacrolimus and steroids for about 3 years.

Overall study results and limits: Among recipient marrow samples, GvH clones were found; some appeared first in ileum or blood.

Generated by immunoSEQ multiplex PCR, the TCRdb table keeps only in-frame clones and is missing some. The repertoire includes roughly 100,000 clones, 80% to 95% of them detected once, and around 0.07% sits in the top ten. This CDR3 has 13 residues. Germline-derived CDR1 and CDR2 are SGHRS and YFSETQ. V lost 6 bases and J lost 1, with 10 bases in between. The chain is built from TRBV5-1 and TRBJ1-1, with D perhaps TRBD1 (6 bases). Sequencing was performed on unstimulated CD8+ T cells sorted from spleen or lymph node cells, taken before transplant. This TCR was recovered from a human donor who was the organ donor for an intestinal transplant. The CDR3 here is CASKYRENTEAFF. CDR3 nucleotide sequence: TGCGCCAGCAAATACAGGGAGAACACTGAAGCTTTCTTT.